This TCR beta chain was observed in a study of preoperative IRX-2 immunotherapy in early breast cancer. Treatment here: preoperative locoregional IRX-2 cytokine immunotherapy. Samples came from a phase Ib trial of preoperative locoregional IRX-2 cytokine immunotherapy. V trimming: 4 bases; J trimming: 2 bases; junction bases outside the gene matches: 3. There are 15 residues in the CDR3. Germline V CDR1 and CDR2: SGHDN, FVKESK. Here immunoSEQ multiplex PCR was the method, and the copy in TCRdb shows in-frame clones only, minus some. The sample contains under 15,000 clones, approximately 90% of which appear only once.

The TCR sequence derives from a human donor with breast cancer. The specimen was collected from a patient treated with IRX-2 immunotherapy. The rearrangement joins TRBV14 to TRBJ2-7; 12 bases map to TRBD2. The DNA for the CDR3 is TGTGCCAGCAGCCCGGGACTAGCGGGCGCCTACGAGCAGTACGTC. Translated, it gives CASSPGLAGAYEQYV.